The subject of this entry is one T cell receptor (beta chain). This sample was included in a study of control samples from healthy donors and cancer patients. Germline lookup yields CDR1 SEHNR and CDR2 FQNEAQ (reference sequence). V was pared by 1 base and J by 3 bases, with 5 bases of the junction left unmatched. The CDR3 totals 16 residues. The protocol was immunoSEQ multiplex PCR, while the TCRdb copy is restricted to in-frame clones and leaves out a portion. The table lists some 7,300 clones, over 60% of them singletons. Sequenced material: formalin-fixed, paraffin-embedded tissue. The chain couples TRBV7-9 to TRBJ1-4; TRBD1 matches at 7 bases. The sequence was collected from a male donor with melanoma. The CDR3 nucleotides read TGTGCCAGCAGCTTAGTATCAGGGGGTTCTAATGAAAAACTGTTTTTT. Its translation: CASSLVSGGSNEKLFF.